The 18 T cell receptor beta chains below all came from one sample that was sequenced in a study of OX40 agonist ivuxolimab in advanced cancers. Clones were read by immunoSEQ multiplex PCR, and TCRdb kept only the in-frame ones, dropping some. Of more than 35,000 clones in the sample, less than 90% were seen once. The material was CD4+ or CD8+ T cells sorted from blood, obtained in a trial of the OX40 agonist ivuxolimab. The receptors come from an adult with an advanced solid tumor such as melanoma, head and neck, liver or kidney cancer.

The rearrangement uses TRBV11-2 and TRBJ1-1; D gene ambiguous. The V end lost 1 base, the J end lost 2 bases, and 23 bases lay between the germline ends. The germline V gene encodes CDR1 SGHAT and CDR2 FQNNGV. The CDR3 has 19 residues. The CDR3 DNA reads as TGTGCCAGCAGCTTAGGGAGGAAGGGTGTCTACCGGGGAAACACTGAAGCTTTCTTT. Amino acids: CASSLGRKGVYRGNTEAFF.

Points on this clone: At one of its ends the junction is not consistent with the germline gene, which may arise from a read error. The CDR3 nucleotides read TGTGCCAGTAGTATTCGCGGCCCTTACAATGGGCAGTTCTTC. Residues: CASSIRGPYNGQFF. This sequence joins TRBV19 and TRBJ2-1; the D is unclear. The CDR3 spans 14 residues. From germline, CDR1 is LNHDA and CDR2 SQIVND (reference sequence).

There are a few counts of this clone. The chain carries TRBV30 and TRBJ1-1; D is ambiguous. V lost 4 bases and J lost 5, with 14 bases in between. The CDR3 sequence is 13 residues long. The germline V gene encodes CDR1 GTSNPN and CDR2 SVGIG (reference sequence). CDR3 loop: CAWKALSRTEAFF. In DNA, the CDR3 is TGTGCCTGGAAGGCGTTGAGTCGGACTGAAGCTTTCTTT.

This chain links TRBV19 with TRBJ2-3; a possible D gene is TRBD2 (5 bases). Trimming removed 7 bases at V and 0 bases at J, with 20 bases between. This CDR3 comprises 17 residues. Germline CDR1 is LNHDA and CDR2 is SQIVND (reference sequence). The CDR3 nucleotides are TGTGCCAGTACGGTCAACCTGGGGAGACTTAGCACAGATACGCAGTATTTT. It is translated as CASTVNLGRLSTDTQYF.

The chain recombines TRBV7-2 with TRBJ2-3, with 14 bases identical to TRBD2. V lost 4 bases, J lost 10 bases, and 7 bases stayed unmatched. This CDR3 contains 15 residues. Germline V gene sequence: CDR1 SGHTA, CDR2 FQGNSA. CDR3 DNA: TGTGCCAGCAGCTCGGGACTAGCGGGAGTTGGTTCGCAGTATTTT. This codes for CASSSGLAGVGSQYF.

The CDR3 coding sequence is TGTGCCAGCAGCTTAGGAAGGGGAAAACTGTTTTTT. It is translated as CASSLGRGKLFF. The chain is built from TRBV7-2 and TRBJ1-4; the D gene is possibly TRBD1 (5 bases). With 1 base removed from V and 10 bases from J, the gap between germline ends came to 7 bases. Germline CDR1 and CDR2: SGHTA and FQGNSA. The CDR3 runs to 12 residues.

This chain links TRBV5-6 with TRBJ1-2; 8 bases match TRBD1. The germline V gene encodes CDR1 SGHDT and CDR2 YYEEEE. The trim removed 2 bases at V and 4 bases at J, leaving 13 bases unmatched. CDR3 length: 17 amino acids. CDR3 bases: TGTGCCAGCAGCTTCCTCACGGTCAGGGGGCGGGTCTATGGCTACACCTTC. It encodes CASSFLTVRGRVYGYTF. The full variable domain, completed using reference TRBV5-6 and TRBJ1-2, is DAGVTQSPTHLIKTRGQQVTLRCSPKSGHDTVSWYQQALGQGPQFIFQYYEEEERQRGNFPDRFSGHQFPNYSSELNVNALLLGDSALYLCASSFLTVRGRVYGYTFGSGTRLTVV.

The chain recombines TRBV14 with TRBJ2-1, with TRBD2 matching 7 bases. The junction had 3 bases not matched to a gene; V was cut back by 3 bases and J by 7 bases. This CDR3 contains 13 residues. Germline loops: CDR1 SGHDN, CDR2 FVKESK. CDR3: CASSQTRGNEQFF. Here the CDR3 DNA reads TGTGCCAGCAGCCAGACGCGGGGGAATGAGCAGTTCTTC.

CDR3 sequence reads: CASGVRLSYGYTF. The CDR3 nucleotides read TGTGCCAGCGGGGTAAGGCTATCCTATGGCTACACCTTC. This chain joins TRBV2 and TRBJ1-2; D not resolved. V was trimmed by 8 bases and J by 4 bases, leaving 14 bases between them. The CDR3 is 13 amino acids. Germline CDR1 SNHLY, CDR2 FYNNEI.

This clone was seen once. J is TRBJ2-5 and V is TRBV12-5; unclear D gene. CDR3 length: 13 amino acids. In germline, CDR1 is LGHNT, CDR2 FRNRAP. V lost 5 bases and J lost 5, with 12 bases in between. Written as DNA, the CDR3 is TGTGCTAGTGGTCCCGGGCGCCGGGAGACCCAGTACTTC. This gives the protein CASGPGRRETQYF.

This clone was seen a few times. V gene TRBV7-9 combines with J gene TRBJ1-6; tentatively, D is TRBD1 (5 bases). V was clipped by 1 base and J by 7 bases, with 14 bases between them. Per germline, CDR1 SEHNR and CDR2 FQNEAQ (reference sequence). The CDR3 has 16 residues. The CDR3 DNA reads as TGTGCCAGCAGCTTAGTTCTGACGGGGCCCAATTCACCCCTCCACTTT. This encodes CASSLVLTGPNSPLHF.

The CDR3 spells CASSPTGDNQPQHF. DNA for the CDR3: TGTGCCAGCTCACCAACAGGGGACAATCAGCCCCAGCATTTT. The rearrangement joins TRBV18 to TRBJ1-5; 7 bases map to TRBD1. The J segment lost 3 bases and the V segment lost 2 bases, leaving 1 base of the junction unmatched. Germline-derived CDR1 and CDR2 are KGHSH and LQKENI. The CDR3 length is 14 residues.

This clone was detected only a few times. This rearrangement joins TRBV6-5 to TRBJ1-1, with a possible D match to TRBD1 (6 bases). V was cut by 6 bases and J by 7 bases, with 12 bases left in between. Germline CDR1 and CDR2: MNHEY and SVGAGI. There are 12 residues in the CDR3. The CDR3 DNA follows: TGTGCCAGCAGCTCTGTACAGGGTGAAGCTTTCTTT. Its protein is CASSSVQGEAFF.

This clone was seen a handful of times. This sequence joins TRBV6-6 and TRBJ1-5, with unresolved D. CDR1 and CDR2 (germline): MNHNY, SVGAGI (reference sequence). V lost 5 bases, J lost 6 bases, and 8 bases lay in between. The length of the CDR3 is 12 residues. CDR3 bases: TGTGCCAGCAGTATATCGCGTCAGCCCCAGCATTTT. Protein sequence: CASSISRQPQHF.

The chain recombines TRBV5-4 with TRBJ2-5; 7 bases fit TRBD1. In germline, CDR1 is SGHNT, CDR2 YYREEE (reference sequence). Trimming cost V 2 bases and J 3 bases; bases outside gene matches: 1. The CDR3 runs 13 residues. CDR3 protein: CASSFTGEETQYF. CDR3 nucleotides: TGTGCCAGCAGCTTTACAGGGGAAGAGACCCAGTACTTC. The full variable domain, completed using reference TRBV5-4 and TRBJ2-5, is ETGVTQSPTHLIKTRGQQVTLRCSSQSGHNTVSWYQQALGQGPQFIFQYYREEENGRGNFPPRFSGLQFPNYSSELNVNALELDDSALYLCASSFTGEETQYFGPGTRLLVL.

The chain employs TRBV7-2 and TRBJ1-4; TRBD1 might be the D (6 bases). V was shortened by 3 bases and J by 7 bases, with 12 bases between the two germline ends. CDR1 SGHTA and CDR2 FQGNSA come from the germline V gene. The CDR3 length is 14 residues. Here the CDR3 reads CASSFDRFSEKLFF. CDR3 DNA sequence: TGTGCCAGCAGCTTCGACAGGTTTAGTGAAAAACTGTTTTTT.

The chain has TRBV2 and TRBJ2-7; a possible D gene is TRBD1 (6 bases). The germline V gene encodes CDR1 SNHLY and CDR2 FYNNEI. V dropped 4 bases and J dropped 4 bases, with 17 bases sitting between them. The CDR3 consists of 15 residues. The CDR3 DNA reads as TGTGCCAGCAGTGGGCTAAGAGGGACACCATACGAGCAGTACTTC. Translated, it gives CASSGLRGTPYEQYF.

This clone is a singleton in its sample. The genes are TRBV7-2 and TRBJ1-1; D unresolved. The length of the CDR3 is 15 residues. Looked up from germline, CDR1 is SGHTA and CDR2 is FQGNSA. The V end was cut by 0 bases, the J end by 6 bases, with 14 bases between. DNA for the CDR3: TGTGCCAGCAGCTTAGCGGGAAATTACCAGTCTGAAGCTTTCTTT. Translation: CASSLAGNYQSEAFF.